This T cell receptor (beta chain) appears in the sequencing data of a study of OX40 agonist ivuxolimab in advanced cancers. Study-level information: Three patients, one with hepatocellular carcinoma and two with cutaneous melanoma, achieved partial responses. Whole-study results and caveats: At 0.1 to 3.0 mg/kg, clonal expansion of CD4+ and CD8+ blood T cells had occurred by week 6.

J gave up 1 base and V 5 bases, and 4 bases lay outside the gene matches. Germline V gene sequence: CDR1 SGHTA, CDR2 FQGNSA. The CDR3 has 14 residues. Method: immunoSEQ multiplex PCR; TCRdb's copy keeps in-frame clones and lacks some. The sample includes approximately 80,000 clones, over 75% of them seen just once. Comments on this clone: The target antigen is unknown.

Blood sampling was done at baseline, cycle 4 day 1, and cycle 7 day 1. The clonotype comes from an adult with an advanced solid tumor such as melanoma, head and neck, liver or kidney cancer. This sequence joins TRBV7-2 and TRBJ1-1; 7 nucleotides agree with TRBD1. This specimen was CD4+ or CD8+ T cells sorted from blood, taken in a trial of the OX40 agonist ivuxolimab. The CDR3 DNA follows: TGTGCCAGCAGCCGCGACAGGGAGAACACTGAAGCTTTCTTT. Encoded protein: CASSRDRENTEAFF.